These 18 T cell receptor beta chains came from one sample sequenced in a study of technical replicates of blood from a handful of donors. Method: immunoSEQ multiplex PCR; TCRdb's copy keeps in-frame clones and lacks some. The sample shows 65,000 to 80,000 clones, around 92% of them seen only once. Sequencing was performed on T cells isolated from PBMCs. The receptor set was obtained from a human donor in good health.

Here the CDR3 DNA reads TGTGCCAGCAGCTTAACGATGGACGGGGTGGCTGGCTACACCTTC. Amino acid sequence: CASSLTMDGVAGYTF. This chain joins TRBV7-3 and TRBJ1-2; D remains unclear. Trimming pared 0 bases from V and 7 bases from J, leaving 15 bases between. Germline CDR1 is SGHTA and CDR2 is FQGTGA. The CDR3 sequence is 15 residues long.

The rearrangement links TRBV4-1 to TRBJ1-1; D remains ambiguous. The length of the CDR3 is 14 residues. CDR1 MGHRA and CDR2 YSYEKL come from the germline V gene. The ends were cut back, 0 bases at V and 1 base at J, with 6 bases in the middle. CDR3 in DNA: TGCGCCAGCAGCCAAGATCTTAGGAACACTGAAGCTTTCTTT. This sequence encodes CASSQDLRNTEAFF.

The count of this clone is one. The rearrangement links TRBV6-5 to TRBJ1-2; 8 bases agree with TRBD1. The CDR3 sequence is 15 residues long. With 0 bases clipped from V and 8 bases from J, the junction kept 8 bases outside the gene matches. Germline assignment: CDR1 MNHEY and CDR2 SVGAGI. Here the CDR3 reads CASSYSVDRVDGYTF. The CDR3 bases are TGTGCCAGCAGTTACTCGGTGGACAGGGTCGACGGCTACACCTTC.

The sample holds one count of this clone. V gene TRBV28 combines with J gene TRBJ1-2, with D hard to call. The ends were cut back, 4 bases at V and 3 bases at J, with 12 bases in the middle. This CDR3 is built from 14 residues. CDR1 MDHEN and CDR2 SYDVKM come from the germline V gene. CDR3 bases: TGTGCCAGCAGTTCTCCGGGATTATACTATGGCTACACCTTC. This encodes CASSSPGLYYGYTF.

This clone was recorded once. The rearrangement uses TRBV7-2 and TRBJ2-7; 7 nucleotides align to TRBD2. With V trimmed by 6 bases and J by 5 bases, 7 bases remained unmatched. Germline CDR1 SGHTA, CDR2 FQGNSA. This CDR3 spans 13 amino acids. CDR3 sequence reads: CASSTSGNHEQYF. CDR3 nucleotides: TGTGCCAGCAGTACAAGCGGGAACCACGAGCAGTACTTC.

V and J are TRBV30 and TRBJ2-7, with 8 positions matching TRBD1. The germline V gene has CDR1 GTSNPN and CDR2 SVGIG (reference sequence). The CDR3 has 12 residues. Trimming at V came to 4 bases and at J to 6 bases, leaving 5 bases not matched to a gene. The CDR3: CAWIKTGVEQYF. The CDR3 region has the DNA TGTGCCTGGATTAAGACAGGGGTCGAGCAGTACTTC.

The V gene is TRBV18, the J gene TRBJ1-5; D is unclear. V was clipped by 1 base and J by 0 bases, with 10 bases between them. The CDR3 consists of 16 residues. CDR1 is KGHSH, CDR2 LQKENI, per germline. The CDR3 coding sequence is TGTGCCAGCTCACCACTCACATCATATAGCAATCAGCCCCAGCATTTT. Its protein is CASSPLTSYSNQPQHF. Based on the CDR3 plus reference TRBV18 and TRBJ1-5, the full variable domain is NAGVMQNPRHLVRRRGQEARLRCSPMKGHSHVYWYRQLPEEGLKFMVYLQKENIIDESGMPKERFSAEFPKEGPSILRIQQVVRGDSAAYFCASSPLTSYSNQPQHFGDGTRLSIL.

This sequence joins TRBV10-3 and TRBJ2-5; the D gene is possibly TRBD2 (6 bases). V was cut by 3 bases and J by 5 bases, with 13 bases left in between. The CDR3 contains 14 residues. CDR1 ENHRY and CDR2 SYGVKD come from the germline V gene. The CDR3 loop is CAISDSGGQETQYF. The CDR3, as DNA: TGTGCCATCAGTGACAGCGGAGGGCAGGAGACCCAGTACTTC.

The rearrangement uses TRBV30 and TRBJ2-7; no definite D call. This CDR3 contains 11 residues. Germline CDR1 reads GTSNPN; CDR2 reads SVGIG (reference sequence). Trimming took 4 bases from V and 2 from J, leaving 6 bases between them. The DNA for the CDR3 is TGTGCCTGGATACGGGCCTACGAGCAGTACTTC. It encodes CAWIRAYEQYF.

This sequence joins TRBV28 and TRBJ1-2; TRBD1 matches 9 bases. Trimming took 2 bases from V and 2 from J; bases not matched to a gene: 0. The CDR3 is 14 amino acids. Germline V gene lookup returns CDR1 MDHEN and CDR2 SYDVKM. In DNA form, the CDR3 reads TGTGCCAGCAGTTTAGGACAGGGGAACTATGGCTACACCTTC. It translates to CASSLGQGNYGYTF.

The count of this clone is one. V and J are TRBV9 and TRBJ2-3; the match to TRBD2 covers 11 bases. The CDR3 covers 16 residues. The germline CDR1 and CDR2 sequences are SGDLS and YYNGEE. Trimming cost V 0 bases and J 2 bases; bases outside gene matches: 2. CDR3 amino acids: CASSVVGLAVTDTQYF. The CDR3 bases are TGTGCCAGCAGCGTAGTGGGACTAGCGGTCACAGATACGCAGTATTTT.

The V gene is TRBV28, the J gene TRBJ2-5, with 8 bases matching TRBD1. J gave up 4 bases and V 3 bases, and 7 bases lay outside the gene matches. Germline lookup yields CDR1 MDHEN and CDR2 SYDVKM. The CDR3 is 15 amino acids. The CDR3 sequence: CASSFRQGPRETQYF. The DNA of the CDR3 is TGTGCCAGCAGTTTCCGACAGGGGCCGCGAGAGACCCAGTACTTC.

The chain links TRBV11-2 to TRBJ2-2; a weak D match, TRBD2 (5 bases). Deletions cut 2 bases from V and 6 bases from J, with 10 bases between. Germline loops: CDR1 SGHAT, CDR2 FQNNGV. CDR3 length: 14 residues. CDR3 bases: TGTGCCAGCAGCTTACCTAGCAAGGCCGGGGAGCTGTTTTTT. This gives the protein CASSLPSKAGELFF.

The chain is built from TRBV11-2 and TRBJ2-3, with TRBD2 matching over 7 bases. The trim removed 5 bases at V and 6 bases at J, leaving 8 bases unmatched. Germline loops: CDR1 SGHAT, CDR2 FQNNGV. The CDR3 length is 14 residues. The CDR3 DNA is TGTGCCAGCAGCCCTTGGAGCGGGATGGATACGCAGTATTTT. Its translation is CASSPWSGMDTQYF.

This clone has more than one count but fewer than ten. V and J are TRBV5-4 and TRBJ2-5; D is ambiguous. Deletions cut 5 bases from V and 4 bases from J, with 15 bases between. Per germline, CDR1 SGHNT and CDR2 YYREEE (reference sequence). The CDR3 loop spans 14 amino acids. CDR3 nucleotide sequence: TGTGCCAGCAGATCCTCCAGGATATTAGAGACCCAGTACTTC. This encodes CASRSSRILETQYF.

The V call is TRBV28, the J call TRBJ1-1; possibly TRBD1 for D (5 bases). CDR1 and CDR2 from the germline V gene are MDHEN and SYDVKM. V shed 4 bases and J shed 5 bases, with 14 bases lying between them. This CDR3 has 14 residues. This CDR3 is CASSSLGEGTEAFF. CDR3 DNA sequence: TGTGCCAGCAGTTCTCTAGGGGAAGGAACTGAAGCTTTCTTT. Variable domain in full (rest from reference TRBV28 and TRBJ1-1): DVKVTQSSRYLVKRTGEKVFLECVQDMDHENMFWYRQDPGLGLRLIYFSYDVKMKEKGDIPEGYSVSREKKERFSLILESASTNQTSMYLCASSSLGEGTEAFFGQGTRLTVV.

This chain connects TRBV6-5 to TRBJ1-4; D is unclear. The V gene lost 3 bases and the J gene lost 10 bases, with 12 bases spanning the gap. This CDR3 is 13 amino acids long. Germline CDR1 is MNHEY and CDR2 is SVGAGI. The CDR3 coding sequence is TGTGCCAGCAGTTATACAACTAACGGAAAACTGTTTTTT. This gives the protein CASSYTTNGKLFF.

This clone has a single count. The V call is TRBV5-4, the J call TRBJ2-7, with 8 positions matching TRBD2. The germline V gene encodes CDR1 SGHNT and CDR2 YYREEE (reference sequence). This CDR3 is 14 amino acids long. V shed 3 bases and J 5 bases; nucleotides not matched to a gene: 7. Written as DNA, the CDR3 is TGTGCCAGCAGCTCATACGGGACTAGTGACGAGCAGTACTTC. Translating gives CASSSYGTSDEQYF.